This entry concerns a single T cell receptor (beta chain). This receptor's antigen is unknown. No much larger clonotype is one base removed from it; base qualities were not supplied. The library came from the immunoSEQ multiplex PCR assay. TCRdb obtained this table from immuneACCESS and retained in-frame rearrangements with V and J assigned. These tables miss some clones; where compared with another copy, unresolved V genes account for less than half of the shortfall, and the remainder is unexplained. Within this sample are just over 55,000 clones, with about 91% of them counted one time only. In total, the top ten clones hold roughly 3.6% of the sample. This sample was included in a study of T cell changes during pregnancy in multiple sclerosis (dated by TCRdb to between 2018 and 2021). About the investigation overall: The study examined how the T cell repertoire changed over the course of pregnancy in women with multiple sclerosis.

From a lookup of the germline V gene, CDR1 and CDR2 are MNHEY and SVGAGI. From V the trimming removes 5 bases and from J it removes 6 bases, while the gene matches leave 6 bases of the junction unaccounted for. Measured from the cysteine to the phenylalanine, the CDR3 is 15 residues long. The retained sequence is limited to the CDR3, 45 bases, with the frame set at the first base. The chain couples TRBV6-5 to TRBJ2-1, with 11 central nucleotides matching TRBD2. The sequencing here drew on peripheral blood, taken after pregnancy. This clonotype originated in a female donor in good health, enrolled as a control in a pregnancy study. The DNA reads TGTGCCAGCAGTCCCGGGACTAGCGGCATCAATGAGCAGTTCTTC. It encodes CASSPGTSGINEQFF.